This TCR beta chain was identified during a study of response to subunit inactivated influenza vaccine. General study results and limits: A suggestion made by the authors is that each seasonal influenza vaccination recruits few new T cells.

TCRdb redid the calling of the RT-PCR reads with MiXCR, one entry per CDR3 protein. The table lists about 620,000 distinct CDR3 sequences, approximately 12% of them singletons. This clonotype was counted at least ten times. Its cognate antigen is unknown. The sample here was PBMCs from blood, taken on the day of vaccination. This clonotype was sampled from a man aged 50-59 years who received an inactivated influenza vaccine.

CDR3 DNA: TGCGCCAGCAGCTTACAATTAGCCAAAAACATTCAGTACTTC. Translation: CASSLQLAKNIQYF. The rearrangement uses TRBV5-1 and TRBJ2-4; D unresolved. This CDR3 comprises 14 residues. The germline V gene encodes CDR1 SGHRS and CDR2 YFSETQ. Trimming took off 2 bases at V and 0 bases at J, with 6 bases between the two ends.